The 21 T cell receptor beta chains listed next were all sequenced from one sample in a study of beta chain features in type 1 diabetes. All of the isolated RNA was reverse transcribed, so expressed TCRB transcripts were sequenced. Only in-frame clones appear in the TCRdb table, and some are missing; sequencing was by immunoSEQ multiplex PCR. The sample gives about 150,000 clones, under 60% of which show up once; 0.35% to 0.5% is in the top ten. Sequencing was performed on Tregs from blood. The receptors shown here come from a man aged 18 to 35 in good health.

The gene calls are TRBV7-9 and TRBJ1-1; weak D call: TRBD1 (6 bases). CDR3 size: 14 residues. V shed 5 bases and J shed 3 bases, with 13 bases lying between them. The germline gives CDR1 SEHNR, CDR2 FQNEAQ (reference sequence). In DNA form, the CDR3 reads TGTGCCAGCAGCCTTGCGCGGGGGCACACTGAAGCTTTCTTT. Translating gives CASSLARGHTEAFF. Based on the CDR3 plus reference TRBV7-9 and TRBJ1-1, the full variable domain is DTGVSQNPRHKITKRGQNVTFRCDPISEHNRLYWYRQTLGQGPEFLTYFQNEAQLEKSRLLSDRFSAERPKGSFSTLEIQRTEQGDSAMYLCASSLARGHTEAFFGQGTRLTVV.

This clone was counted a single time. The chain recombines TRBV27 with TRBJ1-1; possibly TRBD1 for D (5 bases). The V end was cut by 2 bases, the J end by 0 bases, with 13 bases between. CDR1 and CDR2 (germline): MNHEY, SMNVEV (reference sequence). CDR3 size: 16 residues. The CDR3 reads CASSLDFGGLNTEAFF. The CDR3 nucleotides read TGTGCCAGCAGTTTAGATTTCGGGGGTTTGAACACTGAAGCTTTCTTT.

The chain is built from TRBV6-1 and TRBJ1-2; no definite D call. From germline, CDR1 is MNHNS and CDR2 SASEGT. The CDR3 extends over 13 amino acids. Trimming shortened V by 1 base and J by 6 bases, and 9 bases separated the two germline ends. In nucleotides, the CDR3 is TGTGCCAGCAGTGAAGGACTTCCTAATGGCTACACCTTC. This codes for CASSEGLPNGYTF.

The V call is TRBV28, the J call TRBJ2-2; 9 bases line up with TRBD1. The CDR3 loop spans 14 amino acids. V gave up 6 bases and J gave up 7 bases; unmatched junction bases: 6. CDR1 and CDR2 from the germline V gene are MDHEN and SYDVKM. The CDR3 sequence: CASRATGGVGELFF. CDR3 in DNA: TGTGCCAGCAGGGCAACAGGGGGCGTCGGGGAGCTGTTTTTT.

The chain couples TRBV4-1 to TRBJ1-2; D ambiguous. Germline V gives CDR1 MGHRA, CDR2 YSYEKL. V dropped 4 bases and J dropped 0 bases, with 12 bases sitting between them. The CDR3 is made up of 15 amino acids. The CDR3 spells CASSLLTESNYGYTF. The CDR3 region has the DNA TGCGCCAGCAGCCTCCTGACGGAGTCTAACTATGGCTACACCTTC.

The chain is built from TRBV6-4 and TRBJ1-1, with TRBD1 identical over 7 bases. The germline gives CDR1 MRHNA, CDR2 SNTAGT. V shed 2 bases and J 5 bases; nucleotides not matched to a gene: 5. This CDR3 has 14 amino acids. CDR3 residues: CASSDRGGETEAFF. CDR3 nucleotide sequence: TGTGCCAGCAGTGACAGAGGGGGCGAAACTGAAGCTTTCTTT.

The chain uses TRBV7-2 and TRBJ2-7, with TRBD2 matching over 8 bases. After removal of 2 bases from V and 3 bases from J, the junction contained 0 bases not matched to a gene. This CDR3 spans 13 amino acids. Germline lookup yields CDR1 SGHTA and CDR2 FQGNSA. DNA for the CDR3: TGTGCCAGCAGCTTACTAGCGGGCTACGAGCAGTACTTC. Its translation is CASSLLAGYEQYF.

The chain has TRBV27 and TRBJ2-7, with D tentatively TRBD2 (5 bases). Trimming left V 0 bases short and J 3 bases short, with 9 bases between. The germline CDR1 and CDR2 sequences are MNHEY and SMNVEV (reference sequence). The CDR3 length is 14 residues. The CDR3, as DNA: TGTGCCAGCAGTTTATCGCGGGTTTTCTACGAGCAGTACTTC. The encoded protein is CASSLSRVFYEQYF.

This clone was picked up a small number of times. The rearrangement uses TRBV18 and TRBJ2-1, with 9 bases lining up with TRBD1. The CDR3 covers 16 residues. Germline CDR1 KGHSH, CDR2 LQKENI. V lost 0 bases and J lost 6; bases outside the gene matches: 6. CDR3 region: CASSPPGQGDRNEQFF. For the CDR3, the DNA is TGTGCCAGCTCACCACCGGGACAGGGAGATCGCAATGAGCAGTTCTTC.

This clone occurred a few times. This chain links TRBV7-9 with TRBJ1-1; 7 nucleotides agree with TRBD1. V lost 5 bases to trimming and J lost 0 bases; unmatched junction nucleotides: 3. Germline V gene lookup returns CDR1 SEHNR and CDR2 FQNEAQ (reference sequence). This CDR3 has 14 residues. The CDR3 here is CASSPTGLNTEAFF. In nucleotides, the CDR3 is TGTGCCAGCAGCCCGACAGGGTTGAACACTGAAGCTTTCTTT. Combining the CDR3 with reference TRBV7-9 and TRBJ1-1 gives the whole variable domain DTGVSQNPRHKITKRGQNVTFRCDPISEHNRLYWYRQTLGQGPEFLTYFQNEAQLEKSRLLSDRFSAERPKGSFSTLEIQRTEQGDSAMYLCASSPTGLNTEAFFGQGTRLTVV.

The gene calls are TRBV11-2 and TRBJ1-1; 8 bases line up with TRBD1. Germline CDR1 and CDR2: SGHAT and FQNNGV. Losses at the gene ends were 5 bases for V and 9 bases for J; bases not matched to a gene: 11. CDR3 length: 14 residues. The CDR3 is CASSPGQDIPKAFF. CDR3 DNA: TGTGCCAGCAGCCCGGGACAGGACATCCCGAAAGCTTTCTTT.

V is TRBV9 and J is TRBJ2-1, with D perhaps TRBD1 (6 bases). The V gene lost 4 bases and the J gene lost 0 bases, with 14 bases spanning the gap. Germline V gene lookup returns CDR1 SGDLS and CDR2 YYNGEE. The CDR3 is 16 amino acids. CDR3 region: CASSPTGQFSYNEQFF. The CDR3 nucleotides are TGTGCCAGCAGCCCTACCGGACAGTTCTCCTACAATGAGCAGTTCTTC. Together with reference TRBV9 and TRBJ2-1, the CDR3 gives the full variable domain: DSGVTQTPKHLITATGQRVTLRCSPRSGDLSVYWYQQSLDQGLQFLIQYYNGEERAKGNILERFSAQQFPDLHSELNLSSLELGDSALYFCASSPTGQFSYNEQFFGPGTRLTVL.

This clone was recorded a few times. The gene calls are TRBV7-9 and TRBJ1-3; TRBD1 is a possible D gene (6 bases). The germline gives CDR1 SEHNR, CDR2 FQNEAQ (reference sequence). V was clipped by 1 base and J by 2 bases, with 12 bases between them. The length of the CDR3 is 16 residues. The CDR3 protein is CASSLVYRDAGNTIYF. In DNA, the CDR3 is TGTGCCAGCAGCTTAGTCTACAGGGACGCTGGAAACACCATATATTTT.

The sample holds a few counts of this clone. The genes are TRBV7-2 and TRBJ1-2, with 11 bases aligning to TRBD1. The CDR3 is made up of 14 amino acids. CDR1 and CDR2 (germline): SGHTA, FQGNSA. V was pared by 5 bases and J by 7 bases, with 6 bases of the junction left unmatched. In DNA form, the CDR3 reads TGTGCCAGCAGCCGGGGACAGGGGGATTCTGGCTACACCTTC. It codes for CASSRGQGDSGYTF.

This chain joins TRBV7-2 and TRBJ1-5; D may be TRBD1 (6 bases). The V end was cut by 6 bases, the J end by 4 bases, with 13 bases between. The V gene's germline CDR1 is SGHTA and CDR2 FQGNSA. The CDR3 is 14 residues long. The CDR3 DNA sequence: TGTGCCAGCAGAGAGGGGGATTTAAATCAGCCCCAGCATTTT. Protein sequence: CASREGDLNQPQHF. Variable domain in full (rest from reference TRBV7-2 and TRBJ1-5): GAGVSQSPSNKVTEKGKDVELRCDPISGHTALYWYRQSLGQGLEFLIYFQGNSAPDKSGLPSDRFSAERTGGSVSTLTIQRTQQEDSAVYLCASREGDLNQPQHFGDGTRLSIL.

The CDR3 protein is CASSSRQGSNSPLHF. DNA for the CDR3: TGTGCCAGCAGTTCCAGACAGGGCTCTAATTCACCCCTCCACTTT. V and J are TRBV6-5 and TRBJ1-6; 7 bases fit TRBD1. Germline V CDR1 and CDR2: MNHEY, SVGAGI. The CDR3 is made up of 15 amino acids. V trimming: 4 bases; J trimming: 6 bases; junction bases outside the gene matches: 6.

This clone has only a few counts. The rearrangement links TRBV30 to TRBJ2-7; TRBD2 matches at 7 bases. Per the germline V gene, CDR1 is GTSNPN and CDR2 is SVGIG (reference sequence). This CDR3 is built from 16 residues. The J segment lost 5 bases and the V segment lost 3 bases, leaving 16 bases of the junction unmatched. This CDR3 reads CAWSEKRDWGGNEQYF. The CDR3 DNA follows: TGTGCCTGGAGCGAGAAAAGGGACTGGGGAGGGAACGAGCAGTACTTC.

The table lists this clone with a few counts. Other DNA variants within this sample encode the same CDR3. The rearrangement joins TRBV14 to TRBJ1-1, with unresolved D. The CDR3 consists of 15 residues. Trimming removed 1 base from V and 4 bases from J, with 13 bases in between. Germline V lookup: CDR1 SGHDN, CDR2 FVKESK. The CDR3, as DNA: TGTGCCAGCAGCCAAGTTATGGGAGCTTTCACTGAAGCTTTCTTT. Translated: CASSQVMGAFTEAFF.

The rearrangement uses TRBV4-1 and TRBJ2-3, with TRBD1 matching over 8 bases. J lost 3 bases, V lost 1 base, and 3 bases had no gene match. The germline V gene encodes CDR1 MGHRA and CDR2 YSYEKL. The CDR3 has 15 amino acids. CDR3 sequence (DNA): TGCGCCAGCAGCCAAGCAGGGGGCGGAACAGATACGCAGTATTTT. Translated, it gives CASSQAGGGTDTQYF.

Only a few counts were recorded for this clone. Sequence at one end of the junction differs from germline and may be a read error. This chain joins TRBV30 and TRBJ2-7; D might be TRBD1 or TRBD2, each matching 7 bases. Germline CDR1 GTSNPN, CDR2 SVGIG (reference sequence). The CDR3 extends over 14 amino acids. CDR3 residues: CAGRGRGTDYEQYF. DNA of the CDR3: TGTGCCGGGAGGGGGCGGGGGACCGACTACGAGCAGTACTTC.

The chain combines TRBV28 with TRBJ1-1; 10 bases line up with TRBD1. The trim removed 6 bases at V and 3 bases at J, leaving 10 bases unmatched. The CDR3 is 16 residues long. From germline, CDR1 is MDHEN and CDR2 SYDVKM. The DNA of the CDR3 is TGTGCCAGCAGCCAATACCCGGGACAGGGGTACACTGAAGCTTTCTTT. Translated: CASSQYPGQGYTEAFF.